This entry lists 21 T cell receptor beta chains sequenced from one sample in a study of blood T cell repertoires in COVID-19. Measured with immunoSEQ multiplex PCR; TCRdb has only the in-frame clones, and not every one. The data contain around 200,000 clones, under 90% of them singletons. The sequencing input was peripheral blood. Source of these receptors: a human donor in a cohort sampled during active COVID-19.

This sequence joins TRBV18 and TRBJ2-5; 7 bases line up with TRBD1. The DNA end favors TRBJ2-7, so the J call may be wrong. Germline V lookup: CDR1 KGHSH, CDR2 LQKENI. The CDR3 totals 14 residues. CDR3 sequence reads: CASSPLGTDYEQYF. In nucleotides, the CDR3 is TGTGCCAGCTCACCCCTCGGGACAGACTACGAGCAGTACTTC.

The chain's CDR3 is CASSLDQGADEAFF. Here the CDR3 DNA reads TGTGCCAGCAGCTTAGACCAGGGGGCTGATGAAGCTTTCTTT. V usage is TRBV7-9 and J usage is TRBJ1-1; 8 bases align to TRBD1. CDR1 and CDR2 (germline): SEHNR, FQNEAQ (reference sequence). The CDR3 has 14 residues. The ends lost 1 base at V and 7 bases at J; junction bases unmatched: 5.

This sequence joins TRBV19 and TRBJ2-3, with a tentative D call TRBD2 (5 bases). The CDR3 is 15 residues long. Germline V gene sequence: CDR1 LNHDA, CDR2 SQIVND (reference sequence). Between the trimmed V and J ends, which lost 1 base and 2 bases, there was a span of 10 bases. This chain's CDR3 is CASSIAPGSTDTQYF. As DNA, the CDR3 is TGTGCCAGTAGTATAGCTCCGGGGTCCACAGATACGCAGTATTTT.

The chain links TRBV2 to TRBJ2-6, with 9 positions matching TRBD1. From germline, CDR1 is SNHLY and CDR2 FYNNEI. This CDR3 is built from 17 residues. Losses at the gene ends were 5 bases for V and 2 bases for J; bases not matched to a gene: 7. In DNA, the CDR3 is TGTGCCAGCAGTCGGGACAGGGAGATTGCTGGGGCCAACGTCCTGACTTTC. The encoded protein is CASSRDREIAGANVLTF. The full variable domain, its missing parts supplied by reference TRBV2 and TRBJ2-6, is EPEVTQTPSHQVTQMGQEVILRCVPISNHLYFYWYRQILGQKVEFLVSFYNNEISEKSEIFDDQFSVERPDGSNFTLKIRSTKLEDSAMYFCASSRDREIAGANVLTFGAGSRLTVL.

This chain uses TRBV30 with TRBJ1-3, with D perhaps TRBD1 (6 bases). This CDR3 has 15 amino acids. Germline V lookup: CDR1 GTSNPN, CDR2 SVGIG (reference sequence). V was clipped by 2 bases and J by 4 bases, with 15 bases between them. The DNA of the CDR3 is TGTGCCTGGAGTCCTCATACAGGGCGGGGAAACACCATATATTTT. Residues: CAWSPHTGRGNTIYF.

This clone was seen once. The chain uses TRBV6-2 or TRBV6-3 and TRBJ2-1; 10 positions match TRBD2. This CDR3 has 16 residues. The V gene's germline CDR1 is MNHEY and CDR2 SVGEGT. J lost 2 bases, V lost 5 bases, and 6 bases had no gene match. The CDR3 reads CASSTWLAGAYNEQFF. CDR3 DNA sequence: TGTGCCAGCAGTACATGGCTAGCGGGGGCCTACAATGAGCAGTTCTTC.

The chain recombines TRBV9 with TRBJ1-1, with unresolved D. The germline V gene has CDR1 SGDLS and CDR2 YYNGEE. This CDR3 is 16 amino acids long. Trimming shortened V by 4 bases and J by 3 bases, and 19 bases separated the two germline ends. The CDR3 loop reads CASSPPKDRGHTEAFF. The DNA of the CDR3 is TGTGCCAGCAGCCCTCCTAAAGATCGGGGTCACACTGAAGCTTTCTTT.

The count of this clone is one. The V and J genes are TRBV13 and TRBJ2-5; 8 bases match TRBD2. V was pared by 5 bases and J by 5 bases, with 10 bases of the junction left unmatched. The CDR3 length is 15 residues. CDR1 and CDR2 from the germline V gene are PRHDT and FYEKMQ (reference sequence). The CDR3, as DNA: TGTGCCAGCAGCCCCCGTGGACTAGCCCGGGAGACCCAGTACTTC. The encoded protein is CASSPRGLARETQYF.

The chain joins TRBV10-2 to TRBJ2-3, with a weak D call TRBD1 (5 bases). CDR1 is WSHSY, CDR2 SAAADI, per germline. The V and J ends lost 7 bases and 5 bases respectively, with 13 bases between them. The CDR3 runs 13 residues. This chain's CDR3 is CASNIGAGDTQYF. The DNA for the CDR3 is TGCGCCAGCAATATAGGGGCAGGAGATACGCAGTATTTT.

The J gene is TRBJ1-2, the V gene TRBV11-2; 7 bases are a match to TRBD1. The CDR3 covers 15 residues. J lost 4 bases, V lost 5 bases, and 10 bases had no gene match. Germline V lookup: CDR1 SGHAT, CDR2 FQNNGV. The CDR3 DNA reads as TGTGCCAGCAGCAAAGCTGGACAGGAAGGCTATGGCTACACCTTC. Translating it yields CASSKAGQEGYGYTF.

The gene calls are TRBV12-3 or TRBV12-4 and TRBJ1-2; no definite D call. Trimming left V 2 bases short and J 2 bases short, with 6 bases between. The CDR3 loop spans 13 amino acids. Written as DNA, the CDR3 is TGTGCCAGCAGTTTACTGTTGAACTATGGCTACACCTTC. Its translation: CASSLLLNYGYTF.

Only one count was recorded for this clone. The rearrangement links TRBV10-3 to TRBJ1-1; D remains unclear. Germline assignment: CDR1 ENHRY and CDR2 SYGVKD. The V and J ends lost 10 bases and 0 bases respectively, with 12 bases between them. The CDR3 spans 13 residues. CDR3 bases: TGTGCCAGCAAGCCCGGGTTGAACACTGAAGCTTTCTTT. Amino acids: CASKPGLNTEAFF.

This clone was seen only a few times. This rearrangement joins TRBV19 to TRBJ1-1; D unclear. Trimming removed 0 bases at V and 7 bases at J, with 9 bases between. The CDR3 runs 13 residues. Per the germline V gene, CDR1 is LNHDA and CDR2 is SQIVND (reference sequence). Written as DNA, the CDR3 is TGTGCCAGTAGTATAGAGACGGGGAGTGAAGCTTTCTTT. Translating gives CASSIETGSEAFF.

V is TRBV10-3 and J is TRBJ1-1; D unresolved. The CDR3 is 14 amino acids. V was cut by 2 bases and J by 0 bases, with 7 bases left in between. Germline V gene sequence: CDR1 ENHRY, CDR2 SYGVKD. CDR3: CAISEGPVNTEAFF. The CDR3 DNA reads as TGTGCCATCAGTGAGGGCCCAGTGAACACTGAAGCTTTCTTT.

The V and J genes are TRBV7-6 and TRBJ2-7; 7 bases map to TRBD1. The germline V gene has CDR1 SGHVS and CDR2 FNYEAQ. V lost 8 bases to trimming and J lost 3 bases; unmatched junction nucleotides: 13. The CDR3 has 15 amino acids. The CDR3 DNA is TGTGCCAGCTCCCCCTCCGGTACAGGGGTCTACGAGCAGTACTTC. As protein: CASSPSGTGVYEQYF.

The rearrangement links TRBV6-5 to TRBJ1-2, with 9 positions matching TRBD1. V shed 5 bases, J shed 2 bases, and the junction held 6 bases outside the gene matches. CDR1 is MNHEY and CDR2 is SVGAGI in the germline V gene. The CDR3 runs 15 residues. CDR3 nucleotides: TGTGCCAGCAGTCGCACCGGGACAGGGAACTATGGCTACACCTTC. The encoded protein is CASSRTGTGNYGYTF.

The V call is TRBV5-1, the J call TRBJ2-1; perhaps TRBD1 as D (5 bases). Germline V lookup: CDR1 SGHRS, CDR2 YFSETQ. The CDR3 covers 17 residues. Trimming took 4 bases from V and 3 from J, leaving 20 bases between them. CDR3 in amino acids: CASSRSPGSVIYNEQFF. CDR3 coding DNA: TGCGCCAGCAGCCGGAGTCCAGGGTCAGTGATCTACAATGAGCAGTTCTTC.

The V gene is TRBV5-1, the J gene TRBJ2-3; D is perhaps TRBD1 (6 bases). Per the germline V gene, CDR1 is SGHRS and CDR2 is YFSETQ. The CDR3 sequence is 15 residues long. With 3 bases removed from V and 6 bases from J, the gap between germline ends came to 17 bases. This chain's CDR3 is CASSSQGMGLDTQYF. CDR3 nucleotides: TGCGCCAGCAGCTCGCAGGGGATGGGGTTGGATACGCAGTATTTT.

The chain links TRBV7-2 to TRBJ2-7; no definite D call. V shed 5 bases and J shed 3 bases, with 17 bases lying between them. The CDR3 totals 15 residues. Germline CDR1 and CDR2: SGHTA and FQGNSA. In DNA, the CDR3 is TGTGCCAGCAGCATGCATCCCGGCCACTACTACGAGCAGTACTTC. Residues: CASSMHPGHYYEQYF.

This chain uses TRBV4-1 with TRBJ2-1; 9 bases map to TRBD2. This CDR3 has 15 residues. The germline CDR1 and CDR2 sequences are MGHRA and YSYEKL. V dropped 7 bases and J dropped 9; count of bases not matched to a gene: 13. CDR3 nucleotides: TGCGCCAGCATCCCCGGGGAGGGACTAGCCGGTGAGCAGTTCTTC. The encoded protein is CASIPGEGLAGEQFF.

The J gene is TRBJ2-7, the V gene TRBV11-2; maybe TRBD1 (5 bases). CDR3 length equals 13 residues. Trimming stripped 4 bases from V and 2 bases from J, with 9 bases between. The germline V gene encodes CDR1 SGHAT and CDR2 FQNNGV. CDR3 DNA: TGTGCCAGCAGCTCCGGACAAACCTACGAGCAGTACTTC. It encodes CASSSGQTYEQYF.